This passage covers 21 T cell receptor beta chains from one sample sequenced in a study of cytomegalovirus exposure and HLA in healthy donors. PCR primers comprised 60 Vbeta and 13 Jbeta primers. Some clones are missing from TCRdb's copy, which holds only in-frame ones; the method was immunoSEQ multiplex PCR. The sample includes about 86,000 clones, approximately 74% of them seen just once. Sequencing used PBMCs. The origin of the receptors is a woman aged 45-65 years in good health and CMV-seropositive.

This clone was found a few times. This chain links TRBV2 with TRBJ1-4, with 10 bases fitting TRBD1. Per the germline V gene, CDR1 is SNHLY and CDR2 is FYNNEI. CDR3 length equals 14 residues. With V trimmed by 7 bases and J by 6 bases, 5 bases remained unmatched. The CDR3 here is CASNQDRGDEKLFF. For the CDR3, the DNA is TGTGCCAGCAATCAGGACAGGGGGGATGAAAAACTGTTTTTT.

The chain uses TRBV14 and TRBJ1-2; D is ambiguous. The CDR3 spans 14 residues. Per germline, CDR1 SGHDN and CDR2 FVKESK. The V gene lost 0 bases and the J gene lost 4 bases, with 9 bases spanning the gap. In nucleotides, the CDR3 is TGTGCCAGCAGCCAAGACCCGGGGATCTATGGCTACACCTTC. Translating it yields CASSQDPGIYGYTF.

This chain links TRBV10-2 with TRBJ2-3; D is undetermined. The CDR3 is made up of 12 amino acids. Trimming took 4 bases from V and 5 from J, leaving 7 bases between them. Germline CDR1 is WSHSY and CDR2 is SAAADI. The CDR3 protein is CASSAVLDTQYF. The DNA of the CDR3 is TGCGCCAGCAGTGCCGTACTAGATACGCAGTATTTT.

The rearrangement uses TRBV18 and TRBJ2-1, with 9 bases lining up with TRBD1. In germline, CDR1 is KGHSH, CDR2 LQKENI. This CDR3 region has 14 residues. The junction had 5 bases not matched to a gene; V was cut back by 3 bases and J by 8 bases. The CDR3 loop reads CASSPRTGEDEQFF. The CDR3 DNA reads TGTGCCAGCTCACCCCGGACAGGGGAAGATGAGCAGTTCTTC. Full variable domain (rest looked up from reference TRBV18 and TRBJ2-1): NAGVMQNPRHLVRRRGQEARLRCSPMKGHSHVYWYRQLPEEGLKFMVYLQKENIIDESGMPKERFSAEFPKEGPSILRIQQVVRGDSAAYFCASSPRTGEDEQFFGPGTRLTVL.

The chain has TRBV11-3 and TRBJ2-7; D may be TRBD2 (6 bases). V lost 3 bases to trimming and J lost 1 base, with 13 bases between them. The CDR3 spans 15 residues. From germline, CDR1 is SGHNT and CDR2 YENEEA. The chain's CDR3 is CASSLSGQVSYEQYF. Here the CDR3 DNA reads TGTGCCAGCAGCTTGAGCGGGCAGGTGTCCTACGAGCAGTACTTC.

The CDR3 DNA reads as TGTGCCTGGAGATGGTCGACTAGCGGGAGGGCCAGGATGGAATATACGCAGTATTTT. Translation gives CAWRWSTSGRARMEYTQYF. V usage is TRBV30 and J usage is TRBJ2-3; 14 nucleotides line up with TRBD2. Trimming took 3 bases from V and 7 from J; bases not matched to a gene: 18. The CDR3 contains 19 residues. Germline CDR1 is GTSNPN and CDR2 is SVGIG (reference sequence).

This chain connects TRBV20-1 to TRBJ2-5; no definite D call. V was shortened by 7 bases and J by 2 bases, with 5 bases between the two germline ends. Germline CDR1 is DFQATT and CDR2 is SNEGSKA (reference sequence). This CDR3 spans 10 amino acids. DNA of the CDR3: TGCAGTGGGCAGCAAGAGACCCAGTACTTC. It codes for CSGQQETQYF.

The rearrangement uses TRBV28 and TRBJ2-3, with 10 bases lining up with TRBD2. Germline loops: CDR1 MDHEN, CDR2 SYDVKM. CDR3 length equals 15 residues. V lost 10 bases to trimming and J lost 8 bases; unmatched junction nucleotides: 15. Here the CDR3 reads CAISRTSGVTGTQYF. DNA for the CDR3: TGTGCCATTAGTCGGACTAGCGGCGTGACGGGTACGCAGTATTTT.

J is TRBJ1-4 and V is TRBV6-1; 11 bases line up with TRBD1. The CDR3 has 14 amino acids. V dropped 4 bases and J dropped 7; count of bases not matched to a gene: 2. In germline, CDR1 is MNHNS, CDR2 SASEGT. The CDR3 sequence is CASSGGQGAEKLFF. The CDR3, as DNA: TGTGCCAGCAGTGGAGGACAGGGGGCTGAAAAACTGTTTTTT.

V gene TRBV7-2 combines with J gene TRBJ1-2, with 9 nucleotides matching TRBD1. J lost 5 bases, V lost 5 bases, and 6 bases had no gene match. The CDR3 is 14 residues long. The V gene's germline CDR1 is SGHTA and CDR2 FQGNSA. This chain's CDR3 is CASSPGTGYYGYTF. The CDR3 bases are TGTGCCAGCAGCCCCGGGACAGGGTATTATGGCTACACCTTC.

The gene calls are TRBV2 and TRBJ2-7; TRBD1 is a possible D gene (5 bases). This CDR3 has 14 residues. With 5 bases removed from V and 6 bases from J, the gap between germline ends came to 17 bases. From germline, CDR1 is SNHLY and CDR2 FYNNEI. CDR3 sequence reads: CASSLTVRSGEQYF. The CDR3 coding sequence is TGTGCCAGCAGTCTGACAGTCCGCTCCGGCGAGCAGTACTTC.

The rearrangement joins TRBV7-9 to TRBJ1-4; 7 bases match TRBD1. Germline lookup yields CDR1 SEHNR and CDR2 FQNEAQ (reference sequence). This CDR3 contains 16 residues. V lost 3 bases, J lost 0 bases, and 4 bases stayed unmatched. The DNA for the CDR3 is TGTGCCAGCAGCTTGGGACAGATGGCAACTAATGAAAAACTGTTTTTT. Translating it yields CASSLGQMATNEKLFF.

This clone was counted once. The chain is built from TRBV7-6 and TRBJ2-7, with 8 positions matching TRBD2. Germline V lookup: CDR1 SGHVS, CDR2 FNYEAQ. The CDR3 totals 18 residues. Trimming took 1 base from V and 3 from J; bases not matched to a gene: 14. The CDR3 sequence is CASSLVAGSGASHYEQYF. In nucleotides, the CDR3 is TGTGCCAGCAGCTTAGTGGCCGGTAGCGGGGCGTCACACTACGAGCAGTACTTC.

The CDR3 sequence: CASSQALTATYEQYF. CDR3 nucleotide sequence: TGCGCCAGCAGCCAAGCACTGACAGCGACCTACGAGCAGTACTTC. V and J are TRBV4-1 and TRBJ2-7, with D possibly matching TRBD1 (5 bases). Trimming took 1 base from V and 2 from J, leaving 12 bases between them. CDR3 length: 15 residues. In germline, CDR1 is MGHRA, CDR2 YSYEKL.

On this clone itself: The conserved phenylalanine or tryptophan is not found at the CDR3 terminus, so this likely reflects a read error. This rearrangement joins TRBV19 to TRBJ2-6; no clear D. The CDR3 is made up of 15 amino acids. V was pared by 3 bases and J by 1 base, with 7 bases between. The germline CDR1 and CDR2 sequences are LNHDA and SQIVND (reference sequence). In DNA, the CDR3 is TGTGCCAGTAGTATGCGCGTATCTGGGGCCAACGTCCTGACTCTC. It specifies CASSMRVSGANVLTL.

The sample holds a few counts of this clone. The chain combines TRBV29-1 with TRBJ2-5, with 7 bases identical to TRBD2. The junction had 12 bases not matched to a gene; V was cut back by 7 bases and J by 1 base. This CDR3 region has 15 residues. CDR1 SQVTM and CDR2 ANQGSEA come from the germline V gene. The CDR3 bases are TGCAGCGCGCGGAGACCTAGCGGTAGCCAAGAGACCCAGTACTTC. Protein product: CSARRPSGSQETQYF.

This rearrangement joins TRBV29-1 to TRBJ2-2; D is possibly TRBD2 (5 bases). The CDR3 contains 12 residues. Germline assignment: CDR1 SQVTM and CDR2 ANQGSEA. V gave up 6 bases and J gave up 6 bases, with 11 bases separating them. The CDR3 loop is CSVSLVSGELFF. DNA for the CDR3: TGCAGCGTCTCACTAGTTTCCGGGGAGCTGTTTTTT.

The chain recombines TRBV19 with TRBJ1-5, with TRBD1 as a possible D gene (6 bases). V was clipped by 7 bases and J by 0 bases, with 16 bases between them. The CDR3 totals 16 residues. Germline CDR1 is LNHDA and CDR2 is SQIVND (reference sequence). DNA of the CDR3: TGTGCCAGTACTAATCTCGACAGGTTTAGCAATCAGCCCCAGCATTTT. It encodes CASTNLDRFSNQPQHF.

This chain uses TRBV6-1 with TRBJ1-5, with a weak D call TRBD1 (6 bases). The germline V gene has CDR1 MNHNS and CDR2 SASEGT. The V and J ends lost 7 bases and 7 bases respectively, with 17 bases between them. CDR3 length: 14 amino acids. In nucleotides, the CDR3 is TGTGCCAGCATTCCGAGCGGGGGCAGCCAGCCCCAGCATTTT. This codes for CASIPSGGSQPQHF.

A few counts support this clone. The CDR3 DNA is TGTGCCAGCAGTGGGGACAGGCTTTACGAGCAGTACTTC. Encoded protein: CASSGDRLYEQYF. The chain recombines TRBV2 with TRBJ2-5; 8 bases align to TRBD1. The J call may be incorrect, as the DNA end agrees better with TRBJ2-7. CDR1 is SNHLY and CDR2 is FYNNEI in the germline V gene. The CDR3 is 13 amino acids.

The chain joins TRBV7-9 to TRBJ1-1; tentative D call: TRBD1 (6 bases). The CDR3 runs to 14 residues. CDR1 and CDR2 (germline): SEHNR, FQNEAQ (reference sequence). Trimming pared 6 bases from V and 1 base from J, leaving 12 bases between. The CDR3 DNA is TGTGCCAGCAGACCAAACAGGGCGAACACTGAAGCTTTCTTT. Protein: CASRPNRANTEAFF.